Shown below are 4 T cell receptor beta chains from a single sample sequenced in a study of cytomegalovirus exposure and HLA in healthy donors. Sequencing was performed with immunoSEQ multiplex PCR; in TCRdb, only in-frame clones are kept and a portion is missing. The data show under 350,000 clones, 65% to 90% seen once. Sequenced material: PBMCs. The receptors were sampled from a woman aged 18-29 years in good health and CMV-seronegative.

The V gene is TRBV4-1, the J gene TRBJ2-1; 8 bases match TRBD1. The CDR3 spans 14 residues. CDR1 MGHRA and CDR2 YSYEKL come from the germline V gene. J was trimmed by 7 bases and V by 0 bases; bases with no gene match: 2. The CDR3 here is CASSQEDRVNEQFF. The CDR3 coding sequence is TGCGCCAGCAGCCAAGAGGACAGGGTGAATGAGCAGTTCTTC.

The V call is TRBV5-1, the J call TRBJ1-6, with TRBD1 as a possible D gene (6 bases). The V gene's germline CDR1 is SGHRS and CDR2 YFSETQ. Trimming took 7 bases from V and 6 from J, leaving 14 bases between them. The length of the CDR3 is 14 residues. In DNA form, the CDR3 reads TGCGCCAGCCGCTCACAGGGTTTTAATTCACCCCTCCACTTT. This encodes CASRSQGFNSPLHF.

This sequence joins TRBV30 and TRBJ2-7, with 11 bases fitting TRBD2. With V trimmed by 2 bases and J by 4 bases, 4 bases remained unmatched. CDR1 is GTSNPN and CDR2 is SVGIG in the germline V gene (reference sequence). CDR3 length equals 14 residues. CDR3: CAWSTSGSRYEQYF. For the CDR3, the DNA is TGTGCCTGGAGTACTAGCGGGAGTAGGTACGAGCAGTACTTC.

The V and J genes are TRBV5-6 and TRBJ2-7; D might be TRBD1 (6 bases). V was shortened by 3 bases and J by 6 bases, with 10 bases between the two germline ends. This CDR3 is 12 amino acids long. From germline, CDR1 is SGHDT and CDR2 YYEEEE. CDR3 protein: CASSSEGVEQYF. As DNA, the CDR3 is TGTGCCAGCAGCTCAGAGGGGGTCGAGCAGTACTTC.